Listed here are 21 T cell receptor beta chains from one sample, sequenced in a study of blood T cell repertoires in COVID-19. Data came from immunoSEQ multiplex PCR; TCRdb stores just in-frame clones and leaves some out. The data show roughly 250,000 clones, with about 86% seen just once and approximately 15% held by the top ten. Sequences were obtained from peripheral blood. The source is a person aged 65 to 85 with COVID-19, enrolled during active disease.

V usage is TRBV5-1 and J usage is TRBJ2-3; the D is unclear. The CDR3 is made up of 14 amino acids. V lost 0 bases, J lost 3 bases, and 8 bases lay in between. From germline, CDR1 is SGHRS and CDR2 YFSETQ. CDR3 nucleotide sequence: TGCGCCAGCAGCTTGGGGGCCCAGACAGATACGCAGTATTTT. It is translated as CASSLGAQTDTQYF.

The rearrangement uses TRBV9 and TRBJ2-7; 7 nucleotides align to TRBD1. Unmatched junction bases numbered 7, after V lost 7 bases and J lost 0 bases. The germline CDR1 and CDR2 sequences are SGDLS and YYNGEE. This CDR3 has 14 residues. The CDR3 spells CASGTGTDSYEQYF. The CDR3 bases are TGTGCCAGCGGGACCGGGACAGACTCCTACGAGCAGTACTTC.

The chain employs TRBV9 and TRBJ2-1; 10 positions agree with TRBD2. Trimming at V came to 4 bases and at J to 0 bases, leaving 4 bases not matched to a gene. Germline assignment: CDR1 SGDLS and CDR2 YYNGEE. The CDR3 length is 16 residues. CDR3 coding DNA: TGTGCCAGCAGCCCCCGACTAGCGGGCTCCTACAATGAGCAGTTCTTC. Its protein product is CASSPRLAGSYNEQFF.

V gene TRBV6-6 combines with J gene TRBJ1-5; D is possibly TRBD1 (6 bases). This CDR3 has 15 residues. The ends were cut back, 2 bases at V and 3 bases at J, with 11 bases in the middle. Germline V CDR1 and CDR2: MNHNY, SVGAGI (reference sequence). CDR3 sequence: CASSYGGQFNQPQHF. CDR3 bases: TGTGCCAGCAGTTACGGCGGACAGTTCAATCAGCCCCAGCATTTT.

This clone was seen just once. V usage is TRBV9 and J usage is TRBJ2-7; the D gene is possibly TRBD2 (5 bases). Trimming shortened V by 2 bases and J by 0 bases, and 9 bases separated the two germline ends. The germline gives CDR1 SGDLS, CDR2 YYNGEE. The CDR3 loop spans 14 amino acids. The CDR3 sequence is CASSVGLSSYEQYF. The DNA of the CDR3 is TGTGCCAGCAGCGTTGGACTCAGCTCCTACGAGCAGTACTTC.

The V call is TRBV28, the J call TRBJ2-5; a weak D match, TRBD1 (5 bases). The germline V and J ends were trimmed by 8 bases and 0 bases, with 19 bases remaining between them. Germline lookup yields CDR1 MDHEN and CDR2 SYDVKM. The CDR3 runs 16 residues. This CDR3 reads CASPPAGFPYQETQYF. For the CDR3, the DNA is TGTGCCAGCCCACCCGCAGGGTTCCCTTACCAAGAGACCCAGTACTTC.

This clone has more than one count but fewer than ten. V and J are TRBV4-2 and TRBJ2-1; 13 bases align to TRBD2. The CDR3 spans 16 residues. The junction had 7 bases not matched to a gene; V was cut back by 2 bases and J by 9 bases. Germline CDR1 LGHNA, CDR2 YNFKEQ. The chain's CDR3 is CASSQITSGRATEQFF. In DNA, the CDR3 is TGTGCCAGCAGCCAAATAACTAGCGGGAGGGCCACTGAGCAGTTCTTC.

The chain joins TRBV24-1 to TRBJ1-2; D is perhaps TRBD1 (6 bases). In germline, CDR1 is KGHDR, CDR2 SFDVKD. The length of the CDR3 is 13 residues. V was cut by 10 bases and J by 2 bases, with 13 bases left in between. The chain's CDR3 is CATWDTINYGYTF. In DNA, the CDR3 is TGTGCCACGTGGGACACAATAAACTATGGCTACACCTTC.

This clone was detected only once. The V gene is TRBV19, the J gene TRBJ1-2; 7 bases are shared with TRBD1. This CDR3 comprises 16 residues. CDR1 and CDR2 (germline): LNHDA, SQIVND (reference sequence). Trimming cost V 5 bases and J 2 bases; bases outside gene matches: 11. The DNA of the CDR3 is TGTGCCAGTAGTGCCCTCCGACAGGGAAAAAACTATGGCTACACCTTC. It codes for CASSALRQGKNYGYTF.

The CDR3, as DNA: TGTGCCAGCAGTTACTTGGGACTAGCGGGCCAAGAGACCCAGTACTTC. As protein: CASSYLGLAGQETQYF. This chain uses TRBV6-2 or TRBV6-3 with TRBJ2-5; 12 nucleotides agree with TRBD2. Germline CDR1 MNHEY, CDR2 SVGEGT. Trimming cost V 1 base and J 1 base; bases outside gene matches: 1. This CDR3 spans 16 amino acids.

This clone has more than one count but fewer than ten. The chain has TRBV28 and TRBJ1-6; TRBD1 matches 9 bases. With 7 bases clipped from V and 10 bases from J, the junction kept 17 bases outside the gene matches. Germline loops: CDR1 MDHEN, CDR2 SYDVKM. The CDR3 consists of 17 residues. CDR3 DNA sequence: TGTGCCAGCACGACCGGGACAGGGCTGGCGGTAGGGTCACCCCTCCACTTT. It is translated as CASTTGTGLAVGSPLHF.

The V gene is TRBV2, the J gene TRBJ1-3; D uncertain. Germline V gene data show CDR1 as SNHLY and CDR2 as FYNNEI. Trimming removed 4 bases at V and 0 bases at J, with 10 bases between. This CDR3 is built from 15 residues. CDR3 sequence (DNA): TGTGCCAGCAGTGGAGTGTGGAGCTCTGGAAACACCATATATTTT. It yields the protein CASSGVWSSGNTIYF.

This chain joins TRBV18 and TRBJ2-6, with 11 bases identical to TRBD1. Germline trimming cut 3 bases from V and 0 bases from J; bases unmatched to any gene: 4. This CDR3 contains 18 residues. Germline V lookup: CDR1 KGHSH, CDR2 LQKENI. The CDR3 sequence: CASSPSGTGGSGANVLTF. The CDR3 nucleotides read TGTGCCAGCTCACCTTCCGGGACAGGGGGCTCTGGGGCCAACGTCCTGACTTTC.

The rearrangement links TRBV21-1 to TRBJ1-2; TRBD1 reflects the table's D call only, with no check against the DNA. TRBV21-1 is a pseudogene. This CDR3 comprises 18 residues. CDR3 DNA: TGTGCCAGCAGCTTCCAAGGACAGGAGTTCAAGACCCCTTATGGCTACACCTTC. Protein sequence: CASSFQGQEFKTPYGYTF.

The V call is TRBV7-9, the J call TRBJ1-1; 11 nucleotides agree with TRBD1. Germline loops: CDR1 SEHNR, CDR2 FQNEAQ (reference sequence). The trim removed 5 bases at V and 0 bases at J, leaving 8 bases unmatched. The CDR3 extends over 17 amino acids. The CDR3 DNA is TGTGCCAGCAGCCCTGGGACAGGGGGGCATGTGAACACTGAAGCTTTCTTT. Its translation is CASSPGTGGHVNTEAFF.

This chain connects TRBV5-1 to TRBJ2-2; 7 bases agree with TRBD1. Germline V lookup: CDR1 SGHRS, CDR2 YFSETQ. The J segment lost 8 bases and the V segment lost 4 bases, leaving 11 bases of the junction unmatched. The length of the CDR3 is 15 residues. CDR3 nucleotides: TGCGCCAGCAGCCTGGACAGGCCAAAAAGGGGGGAGCTGTTTTTT. It specifies CASSLDRPKRGELFF.

The chain has TRBV7-8 and TRBJ2-7, with a tentative D call TRBD1 (7 bases). Looked up from germline, CDR1 is SGHVS and CDR2 is FQNEAQ. The ends were cut back, 2 bases at V and 0 bases at J, with 11 bases in the middle. This CDR3 is built from 15 residues. CDR3: CASSLLEGASYEQYF. CDR3 sequence (DNA): TGTGCCAGCAGCTTATTGGAGGGGGCCTCCTACGAGCAGTACTTC.

This clone has a handful of counts. The gene calls are TRBV7-3 and TRBJ2-2; D not certain. CDR1 is SGHTA and CDR2 is FQGTGA in the germline V gene. This CDR3 comprises 13 residues. Trimming removed 5 bases from V and 8 bases from J, with 12 bases in between. CDR3 loop: CASSRPGSGELFF. The CDR3 DNA reads TGTGCCAGCAGCCGCCCCGGTTCAGGGGAGCTGTTTTTT.

The chain couples TRBV6-5 to TRBJ2-3, with 10 bases that match TRBD2. After removal of 7 bases from V and 6 bases from J, the junction contained 10 bases not matched to a gene. This CDR3 region has 15 residues. Germline lookup yields CDR1 MNHEY and CDR2 SVGAGI. This CDR3 reads CASKLTGTSVDTQYF. The CDR3 region has the DNA TGTGCCAGCAAACTAACCGGGACTAGCGTGGATACGCAGTATTTT.

This chain uses TRBV28 with TRBJ1-2; possibly TRBD1 for D (5 bases). The CDR3 covers 18 residues. The V end lost 4 bases, the J end lost 7 bases, and 28 bases lay between the germline ends. Germline loops: CDR1 MDHEN, CDR2 SYDVKM. Here the CDR3 DNA reads TGTGCCAGCAGTTCGCACTCCCCCTCAGGGTCCGGTGGTGGTGGCTACACCTTC. It yields the protein CASSSHSPSGSGGGGYTF.

This clone has a handful of counts. The rearrangement uses TRBV6-5 and TRBJ2-7, with D perhaps TRBD2 (5 bases). V dropped 6 bases and J dropped 6 bases, with 9 bases sitting between them. There are 11 residues in the CDR3. CDR1 and CDR2 (germline): MNHEY, SVGAGI. CDR3 residues: CASRSGSEQYF. The CDR3 nucleotides are TGTGCCAGCAGGAGCGGCTCCGAGCAGTACTTC.